The next 7 T cell receptor beta chains were all read from a single sample in a study of vaccination effects on CD4 cells after COVID-19. Repertoires were generated with immunoSEQ multiplex PCR, while TCRdb's copy carries only in-frame clones and drops some. The sample carries tens of thousands of clones, roughly 70% recorded once. No cognate antigen is known for these TCRs. Antigen-specific CD4+ T cell clonotypes were called by their expansion after viral peptide-pool culture in ViraFEST. Cultured cells yielded isolated CD4+ T cells after 10 days. Among the vaccine recipients, none had a prior SARS-CoV-2 infection, and nucleocapsid antibodies were negative. This sample comprised CD4+ T cells from PBMCs cultured with SARS-CoV-2 spike peptides, obtained before COVID-19 vaccination. The receptors originated from a human donor who received a COVID-19 vaccine.

This clone was seen just once. The chain uses TRBV7-9 and TRBJ2-5; no definite D call. V lost 5 bases, J lost 5 bases, and 15 bases lay in between. Germline lookup yields CDR1 SEHNR and CDR2 FQNEAQ (reference sequence). The CDR3 contains 14 residues. CDR3 protein: CASSPPRRWETQYF. In DNA, the CDR3 is TGTGCCAGCAGCCCCCCTCGGCGATGGGAGACCCAGTACTTC. The complete variable domain, with remaining parts taken from reference TRBV7-9 and TRBJ2-5, reads DTGVSQNPRHKITKRGQNVTFRCDPISEHNRLYWYRQTLGQGPEFLTYFQNEAQLEKSRLLSDRFSAERPKGSFSTLEIQRTEQGDSAMYLCASSPPRRWETQYFGPGTRLLVL.

Only a few counts were recorded for this clone. Written as DNA, the CDR3 is TGCGCCAGCTCCCTCGAGTCCTGCGCCTCCTACGAGCAGTACTTC. Translating it yields CASSLESCASYEQYF. The rearrangement uses TRBV10-1 and TRBJ2-7; D gene ambiguous. This CDR3 region has 15 residues. Germline values: CDR1 WNHNN, CDR2 SYGVQD (reference sequence). With 8 bases removed from V and 0 bases from J, the gap between germline ends came to 17 bases.

This chain connects TRBV12-3 or TRBV12-4 to TRBJ1-1; weak D call: TRBD1 (5 bases). The CDR3 sequence is 11 residues long. Between the trimmed V and J ends, which lost 4 bases and 7 bases, there was a span of 7 bases. In DNA form, the CDR3 reads TGTGCCAGCAGTTCCGACAGTGAAGCTTTCTTT. It encodes CASSSDSEAFF.

This clone was observed a handful of times. The chain links TRBV6-5 to TRBJ1-4, with D possibly matching TRBD1 (5 bases). This CDR3 is 13 amino acids long. CDR1 MNHEY and CDR2 SVGAGI come from the germline V gene. The germline V and J ends were trimmed by 10 bases and 4 bases, with 13 bases remaining between them. CDR3 sequence reads: CAILRGDNEKLFF. The CDR3 bases are TGTGCCATTTTGAGGGGTGATAATGAAAAACTGTTTTTT.

This clone was observed once. The rearrangement uses TRBV6-2 or TRBV6-3 and TRBJ1-1; possible D gene TRBD1, 6 bases. Trimming pared 5 bases from V and 8 bases from J, leaving 9 bases between. Germline lookup yields CDR1 MNHEY and CDR2 SVGEGT. The CDR3 runs 11 residues. The DNA of the CDR3 is TGTGCCAGCAGTCACGGGACAGAAGCTTTCTTT. Its translation is CASSHGTEAFF.

This clone occurred a few times. The chain employs TRBV10-3 and TRBJ1-4; the D is unclear. The germline gives CDR1 ENHRY, CDR2 SYGVKD. This CDR3 has 14 residues. V was cut by 10 bases and J by 4 bases, with 16 bases left in between. The chain's CDR3 is CATAGQSGNEKLFF. CDR3 in DNA: TGTGCCACCGCCGGGCAATCGGGTAATGAAAAACTGTTTTTT.

The V gene is TRBV27, the J gene TRBJ1-6; the D is unclear. CDR1 and CDR2 (germline): MNHEY, SMNVEV (reference sequence). This CDR3 is built from 14 residues. Trimming removed 2 bases at V and 10 bases at J, with 12 bases between. CDR3 sequence (DNA): TGTGCCAGCAGTTTACGCAGACCAAACTCACCCCTCCACTTT. Encoded protein: CASSLRRPNSPLHF.